A single sample is the source of the 14 T cell receptor beta chains below, sequenced in a study of T cell responses to AZD1222 COVID-19 vaccine (dated by TCRdb to 2020 to 2023). The library came from the immunoSEQ multiplex PCR assay. The clones in this table, taken by TCRdb from immuneACCESS, are in-frame only. Not every clone is retained; where verified, under half of the shortfall comes from an unresolved V gene, and the cause of the rest is unknown. Across this sample there are 150,000 to 200,000 clones, with 85% to 90% seen only once. Of the sample, approximately 1.6% falls within the top ten clones. What this sample's time point label stands for: baseline before first vaccination. The sample here was peripheral blood, taken on day 0 of AZD1222 vaccination. All receptors come from an adult in good health.

This clone appeared a single time. CDR3 DNA: TGCAGTGCTAGTGTGGGTAGCACTGAAGCTTTCTTT. Its protein product is CSASVGSTEAFF. The gene calls are TRBV20-1 and TRBJ1-1, with D hard to call. This CDR3 comprises 12 residues. Germline V gives CDR1 DFQATT, CDR2 SNEGSKA (reference sequence). V gave up 3 bases and J gave up 4 bases, with 9 bases separating them.

This rearrangement joins TRBV11-3 to TRBJ2-1, with D perhaps given as TRBD1 or TRBD2 (6 bases each). Looked up from germline, CDR1 is SGHNT and CDR2 is YENEEA. CDR3 length: 16 amino acids. With 0 bases removed from V and 10 bases from J, the gap between germline ends came to 19 bases. CDR3 bases: TGTGCCAGCAGCTTAGAAGGTGGCGGAGGGGGTGGAGAGCAGTTCTTC. As protein: CASSLEGGGGGGEQFF.

This clone was seen more than once but under ten times. This chain links TRBV7-2 with TRBJ2-1; 7 bases are a match to TRBD1. Trimming at V came to 9 bases and at J to 1 base, leaving 9 bases not matched to a gene. The germline V gene has CDR1 SGHTA and CDR2 FQGNSA. There are 15 residues in the CDR3. The CDR3 loop reads CASQEDRVSYNEQFF. In DNA form, the CDR3 reads TGTGCCAGTCAGGAAGACAGGGTATCCTACAATGAGCAGTTCTTC.

The CDR3 region has the DNA TGTGCCAGCAGCTTGGGGACAGGGGGAACCAAAAACTACGAGCAGTACGTC. This codes for CASSLGTGGTKNYEQYV. The chain couples TRBV5-6 to TRBJ2-7; 10 nucleotides agree with TRBD1. From germline, CDR1 is SGHDT and CDR2 YYEEEE. With V trimmed by 0 bases and J by 3 bases, 9 bases remained unmatched. The CDR3 extends over 17 amino acids.

The chain joins TRBV5-1 to TRBJ2-2; perhaps D is TRBD1 or TRBD2 (7 bases each). CDR3 length: 15 residues. Germline-derived CDR1 and CDR2 are SGHRS and YFSETQ. V dropped 3 bases and J dropped 7 bases, with 16 bases sitting between them. Here the CDR3 reads CASSSLQGGDGELFF. CDR3 in DNA: TGCGCCAGCAGCTCCCTCCAGGGGGGGGACGGGGAGCTGTTTTTT. The full variable domain, its missing parts supplied by reference TRBV5-1 and TRBJ2-2, is KAGVTQTPRYLIKTRGQQVTLSCSPISGHRSVSWYQQTPGQGLQFLFEYFSETQRNKGNFPGRFSGRQFSNSRSEMNVSTLELGDSALYLCASSSLQGGDGELFFGEGSRLTVL.

V and J are TRBV20-1 and TRBJ2-5; no firm D call. Trimming stripped 4 bases from V and 1 base from J, with 4 bases between. The CDR3 spans 11 residues. In germline, CDR1 is DFQATT, CDR2 SNEGSKA (reference sequence). CDR3 sequence reads: CSATFQETQYF. Here the CDR3 DNA reads TGCAGTGCTACCTTCCAAGAGACCCAGTACTTC.

The chain links TRBV15 to TRBJ2-7; TRBD1 matches 9 bases. Germline CDR1 LNHNV, CDR2 YYDKDF (reference sequence). This CDR3 has 21 amino acids. V trimming: 3 bases; J trimming: 2 bases; junction bases outside the gene matches: 23. As DNA, the CDR3 is TGTGCCACCAGCAGTGACCCCCGGGGACAGGGAACAGCGGGACGGGCCTACGAGCAGTACTTC. It codes for CATSSDPRGQGTAGRAYEQYF.

This chain links TRBV19 with TRBJ1-4, with D perhaps matching TRBD1 (5 bases). The length of the CDR3 is 15 residues. Trimming pared 3 bases from V and 3 bases from J, leaving 11 bases between. The V gene's germline CDR1 is LNHDA and CDR2 SQIVND (reference sequence). In nucleotides, the CDR3 is TGTGCCAGTAGTATCTTTCAAGGGGCTAATGAAAAACTGTTTTTT. Translating it yields CASSIFQGANEKLFF. Filled out from reference TRBV19 and TRBJ1-4, the complete variable domain reads DGGITQSPKYLFRKEGQNVTLSCEQNLNHDAMYWYRQDPGQGLRLIYYSQIVNDFQKGDIAEGYSVSREKKESFPLTVTSAQKNPTAFYLCASSIFQGANEKLFFGSGTQLSVL.

The CDR3 sequence: CASSPRQGAFFSQPQHF. The CDR3 bases are TGTGCCAGTAGTCCCCGACAGGGGGCTTTTTTCAGTCAGCCCCAGCATTTT. The rearrangement links TRBV19 to TRBJ1-5, with TRBD1 identical over 10 bases. V dropped 5 bases and J dropped 6; count of bases not matched to a gene: 13. The germline V gene encodes CDR1 LNHDA and CDR2 SQIVND (reference sequence). The CDR3 totals 17 residues.

The chain is built from TRBV12-5 and TRBJ1-1; D call uncertain. In germline, CDR1 is LGHNT, CDR2 FRNRAP. V shed 2 bases and J shed 1 base, with 5 bases lying between them. This CDR3 has 13 residues. This CDR3 is CASGLMANTEAFF. CDR3 bases: TGTGCTAGTGGTTTGATGGCGAACACTGAAGCTTTCTTT.

This clone appeared a single time. The J gene is TRBJ2-1, the V gene TRBV24-1; TRBD1 matches at 8 bases. The CDR3 is 16 amino acids. The V gene's germline CDR1 is KGHDR and CDR2 SFDVKD. Unmatched junction bases numbered 11, after V lost 3 bases and J lost 8 bases. CDR3 in DNA: TGTGCCACCAGTGATCCGGCCAGGGGGCGTGGGGATGAGCAGTTCTTC. It is translated as CATSDPARGRGDEQFF.

CDR3 DNA sequence: TGTGCCAGCAGCCTAGGACAGGGTTTCGCTGAAGCTTTCTTT. This codes for CASSLGQGFAEAFF. The J gene is TRBJ1-1, the V gene TRBV9; 8 nucleotides line up with TRBD1. J lost 6 bases, V lost 4 bases, and 8 bases had no gene match. Germline V lookup: CDR1 SGDLS, CDR2 YYNGEE. The CDR3 runs 14 residues.

V gene TRBV19 combines with J gene TRBJ2-6; perhaps TRBD2 as D (5 bases). V lost 6 bases, J lost 0 bases, and 15 bases lay in between. This CDR3 has 17 residues. The germline V gene has CDR1 LNHDA and CDR2 SQIVND (reference sequence). The CDR3 coding sequence is TGTGCCAGTAGAAGTTTAGGCACTAGCTCTGGGGCCAACGTCCTGACTTTC. The encoded protein is CASRSLGTSSGANVLTF. Drawing the rest from reference TRBV19 and TRBJ2-6, the complete variable domain is DGGITQSPKYLFRKEGQNVTLSCEQNLNHDAMYWYRQDPGQGLRLIYYSQIVNDFQKGDIAEGYSVSREKKESFPLTVTSAQKNPTAFYLCASRSLGTSSGANVLTFGAGSRLTVL.

This clone was seen a handful of times. The V and J genes are TRBV7-7 and TRBJ2-2, with 7 bases fitting TRBD2. The CDR3 is 16 residues long. Germline lookup yields CDR1 SSHAT and CDR2 FNYEAQ (reference sequence). V dropped 5 bases and J dropped 1; count of bases not matched to a gene: 7. Here the CDR3 reads CASSLGGTGNTGELFF. CDR3 DNA: TGTGCCAGCAGCCTGGGGGGGACTGGGAACACCGGGGAGCTGTTTTTT.